The rows below give T cell receptor beta chains drawn from one sample of a study of blood T cells in healthy people across ages. TCRdb processed the 5' RACE reads anew with MiXCR; each CDR3 protein has one entry. The sample has around 1,700,000 distinct CDR3 sequences, approximately 30% seen once; the top ten hold about 7.7%. The sequencing input was blood. All receptors derive from a woman aged 25 to 39 in good health. CDR3s include the opening cysteine and the closing phenylalanine or tryptophan. Fields, in order: D gene, clone size, V gene, J gene, CDR3 DNA, CDR3 protein. D genes are given only for firm matches. Some rows mark clone size as missing; the rest say once, few, many or name a class of expanded clone.

.	.	TRBV20-1	TRBJ1-1	TGCAGTGCTAGAGATTTTACAGGCTTGAACACTGAAGCTTTCTTT	CSARDFTGLNTEAFF
TRBD2	.	TRBV9	TRBJ2-1	TGTGCCAGCAGCGTAGAACTCGGGACTAGCGGGATCAATGAGCACTTCTTC	CASSVELGTSGINEHFF
TRBD1	.	TRBV20-1	TRBJ2-1	TGCGTTGACAGGGGGAGGTACAATGAGCAGTTCTTC	CVDRGRYNEQFF
.	few	TRBV6-5	TRBJ1-2	TGTGCCAGCAGGCAAGGACAGCTCTACACCTTC	CASRQGQLYTF
.	.	TRBV6-2/TRBV6-3	TRBJ1-4	TGTGCCAGCAGTTATGGTACCCGACGTCCTATCGGGGAAAAACTGTTTTTT	CASSYGTRRPIGEKLFF
TRBD1	many	TRBV20-1	TRBJ1-2	TGCAGTGCTAGAGGGCAGGGGGCTGGCTACACCTTC	CSARGQGAGYTF
TRBD2	.	TRBV11-2	TRBJ2-3	TGTGCCAGCAGCTTAGGTGGGACTAGCGGGGGATCTACGCAGTATTTT	CASSLGGTSGGSTQYF
.	once	TRBV18	TRBJ1-1	TGTGCCAGCTCTCGGACAGAAATGAACACTGAAGCTTTCTTT	CASSRTEMNTEAFF
TRBD2	few	TRBV6-2/TRBV6-3	TRBJ2-1	TGTGCCAGCATCCCGGGGACTAGCGGGAGTGATGAGCAGTTCTTC	CASIPGTSGSDEQFF
.	many	TRBV9	TRBJ2-1	TGTGCCAGCAGCCCCAACTGGGGCTCCTACAATGAGCAGTTCTTC	CASSPNWGSYNEQFF
TRBD2	.	TRBV20-1	TRBJ2-1	TGCAGTGCTGACCTAGCGGGGGGATCCTACAATGAGCAGTTCTTC	CSADLAGGSYNEQFF
.	.	TRBV29-1	TRBJ1-1	TGCATCGTTGAGGGAGTGATGGGATTTAACACTGAAGCTTTCTTT	CIVEGVMGFNTEAFF
TRBD1	.	TRBV2	TRBJ1-4	TGTGCCAGCTGGCCTCAGGGGGCGTCTAATGAAAAACTGTTTTTT	CASWPQGASNEKLFF
TRBD1	many	TRBV5-4	TRBJ2-7	TGTGCCAGCAGGGACCGGGACAGGAGCTCCTACGAGCAGTACTTC	CASRDRDRSSYEQYF
.	.	TRBV20-1	TRBJ2-7	TGCAGTGCTAGAGATCTTTCAGGGCATTACGAGCAGTACTTC	CSARDLSGHYEQYF
TRBD1	.	TRBV24-1	TRBJ2-3	TGTACCACCAGTGACTCCGGACAGGGGCCAGATACGCAGTATTTT	CTTSDSGQGPDTQYF
.	.	TRBV27	TRBJ2-7	TGTGCCAGCAGTTTATCGATAAGGGGTTACGAGCAGTACTTC	CASSLSIRGYEQYF
.	.	TRBV19	TRBJ1-5	TGTGCCAGTAGTATTAGTAACAATCAGCCCCAGCATTTT	CASSISNNQPQHF
.	many	TRBV20-1	TRBJ1-5	TGCAGTGCTAGAGATCCGGGACCCCAGCCCCAGCATTTT	CSARDPGPQPQHF
.	.	TRBV19	TRBJ1-4	TGTGCCAGTAGTATGCCCCCGGGGAATGGAATCAAACTGTTTTTT	CASSMPPGNGIKLFF
TRBD1	many	TRBV9	TRBJ1-6	TGTGCCAGCAGCGTCGGGACAGGAAATTCACCCCTCCACTTT	CASSVGTGNSPLHF
.	.	TRBV4-1	TRBJ2-5	TGCGCCAGCAGCCAAGTGTGGGGGACCCAAGAGACCCAGTACTTC	CASSQVWGTQETQYF
.	many	TRBV5-1	TRBJ1-2	TGCGCCAGCAGCTCGGAAAATTCGATATATGGCTACACCTTC	CASSSENSIYGYTF
.	.	TRBV5-6	TRBJ2-5	TGTGCCAGCACCCGTGGGGCAGGTGGTTTGGGAGAAGAGACCCAGTACTTC	CASTRGAGGLGEETQYF
.	.	TRBV6-5	TRBJ2-3	TGTGCCGACAACGCTCCGGGGTCAGATACGCAGTATTTT	CADNAPGSDTQYF
.	once	TRBV10-3	TRBJ2-3	TGTGCCATCAGACCCCCAGGACAGACAGGTACGCAGTATTTT	CAIRPPGQTGTQYF
TRBD2	.	TRBV28	TRBJ2-1	TGTGCCAGCAGTCCGACTAGCGGGGTTACCAATGAGCAGTTCTTC	CASSPTSGVTNEQFF
TRBD1	.	TRBV5-5	TRBJ1-1	TGTGCCAGCAGAATACAGGGGGCGGGTGAAGCTTTCTTT	CASRIQGAGEAFF
.	.	TRBV18	TRBJ2-3	TGTGCCAGCTCACCGTCGGGGGCGAGGTTCGTGTCGCAGTATTTT	CASSPSGARFVSQYF
.	few	TRBV21-1	TRBJ2-1	TGTGCCAGCAGCAAAACAGACAATGAGCAGTTCTTC	CASSKTDNEQFF
.	.	TRBV29-1	TRBJ2-1	TGCAGCGTCCGCGGGCGAATAGCCGGATACAATGAGCAGTTCTTC	CSVRGRIAGYNEQFF
TRBD1	many	TRBV18	TRBJ1-2	TGCGCCAGCAGCCCAGACAGGGAGGGAGGCTACACCTTC	CASSPDREGGYTF
.	.	TRBV24-1	TRBJ1-5	TGTGCCACCAGTGGGGGCACTCAGCCCCAGCATTTT	CATSGGTQPQHF
.	few	TRBV20-1	TRBJ2-5	TGCAGTGCTAGAGAGCCGGGTCCTGCGGAGACCCAGTACTTC	CSAREPGPAETQYF
.	.	TRBV29-1	TRBJ2-7	TGCAGCGTTGAAATCGACAGGCCCCTCTCCTACAATGAGCAGTACTTC	CSVEIDRPLSYNEQYF
.	many	TRBV7-2	TRBJ2-1	TGTGCCAGCAGCTACCGAGACAGGAATGAGCAGTTCTTC	CASSYRDRNEQFF
TRBD1	many	TRBV12-3/TRBV12-4	TRBJ2-7	TGTGCCAGCAGTTGGGCAGGGGGCATCTACGAGCAGTACTTC	CASSWAGGIYEQYF
TRBD2	few	TRBV24-1	TRBJ2-1	TGTGCCACCAGTGATTCAGGAATTAGCGGGAGGGCCGGGAATGAGCAGTTCTTC	CATSDSGISGRAGNEQFF
.	few	TRBV7-9	TRBJ2-1	TGTGCCAGCAGCGAAGGTATCTCCCCCGCGGAGTTCTTC	CASSEGISPAEFF
.	few	TRBV5-1	TRBJ1-4	TGCGCCAGCAGCCCCGGGGGCCGCTCCGGTGAAAAACTGTTTTTT	CASSPGGRSGEKLFF
.	.	TRBV2	TRBJ1-1	TGTGCCAGCAGCGCACCTAGACTGGTGAACACTGAAGCTTTCTTT	CASSAPRLVNTEAFF
.	many	TRBV11-2	TRBJ2-3	TGTGCCAGCAGCTTAGTAGGGACGAGGGTGTATTTT	CASSLVGTRVYF
.	few	TRBV20-1	TRBJ2-1	TGCAGTGCTAGAGTGAGTAGGGGGGATGGTGAGCAGTTCTTC	CSARVSRGDGEQFF
TRBD2	many	TRBV20-1	TRBJ2-3	TGCAGTGCTGAGACCGGGACTAGCCTCACAGATACGCAGTATTTT	CSAETGTSLTDTQYF
TRBD2	few	TRBV6-1	TRBJ2-1	TGTGCCAGCAGTGAACCAGGGACTAGCGGGGCTCGACATGAGCAGTTCTTC	CASSEPGTSGARHEQFF
.	few	TRBV28	TRBJ1-4	TGTGCCAGCAGTTCCCAGACGCCTGAAAAACTGTTTTTT	CASSSQTPEKLFF
TRBD1	.	TRBV18	TRBJ2-7	TGTGCCAGCTCACCATCATCCGGGACAGGGGGAGTCGAGCAGTACTTC	CASSPSSGTGGVEQYF
TRBD1	.	TRBV6-2/TRBV6-3	TRBJ1-4	TGTGCCAGCAGGTCGGGCCAGGGGGCGGAAAAACTGTTTTTT	CASRSGQGAEKLFF
.	many	TRBV12-3/TRBV12-4	TRBJ2-1	TGTGCCAGCAGTAGACCCCTAGTTTCCGAGCAGTTCTTC	CASSRPLVSEQFF
.	few	TRBV9	TRBJ2-1	TGTGCCAGCAGCGCGACGGAAAGCTCCTACAATGAGCAGTTCTTC	CASSATESSYNEQFF
TRBD1	few	TRBV5-1	TRBJ2-5	TGCGCCAGCAGATCCCTTCTCGGGACAGGGCAAGAGACCCAGTACTTC	CASRSLLGTGQETQYF
.	few	TRBV7-6	TRBJ1-2	TGTGCCAGCAGCTTAGATCCAGGGCGCTATGGCTACACCTTC	CASSLDPGRYGYTF
.	.	TRBV5-1	TRBJ2-7	TGCGTCAGCAGCTGGGGGGAGTTTGGGTCTGAAGAGCAGTACTTC	CVSSWGEFGSEEQYF
.	few	TRBV2	TRBJ2-1	TGTGCCAGCAGCCCTAGAGGGGGACTGTCCCACAATGAGCAGTTCTTC	CASSPRGGLSHNEQFF
.	few	TRBV20-1	TRBJ1-5	TGCAGCCCAAACGGCACAGCGTTCCGGTGGAGATTTAATCAGCCCCAGCATTTT	CSPNGTAFRWRFNQPQHF
TRBD2	few	TRBV2	TRBJ2-1	TGTGCCAGCAGTGAATTAGCTAGCGGGAGTAGTGAGCAGTTCTTC	CASSELASGSSEQFF
TRBD2	many	TRBV7-9	TRBJ2-1	TGTGCCAGCAGCCCCTCCGGGACTAGCGGGGTTAATGAGCAGTTCTTC	CASSPSGTSGVNEQFF
TRBD2	.	TRBV6-5	TRBJ2-7	TGTGCCAGCAGTTACTCGAATCGAGTAGCGGGGTTCCACGAGCAGTACTTC	CASSYSNRVAGFHEQYF
.	.	TRBV7-9	TRBJ1-2	TGTGCCAGCAGCAAAGCGACCTATGGCTACACCTTC	CASSKATYGYTF